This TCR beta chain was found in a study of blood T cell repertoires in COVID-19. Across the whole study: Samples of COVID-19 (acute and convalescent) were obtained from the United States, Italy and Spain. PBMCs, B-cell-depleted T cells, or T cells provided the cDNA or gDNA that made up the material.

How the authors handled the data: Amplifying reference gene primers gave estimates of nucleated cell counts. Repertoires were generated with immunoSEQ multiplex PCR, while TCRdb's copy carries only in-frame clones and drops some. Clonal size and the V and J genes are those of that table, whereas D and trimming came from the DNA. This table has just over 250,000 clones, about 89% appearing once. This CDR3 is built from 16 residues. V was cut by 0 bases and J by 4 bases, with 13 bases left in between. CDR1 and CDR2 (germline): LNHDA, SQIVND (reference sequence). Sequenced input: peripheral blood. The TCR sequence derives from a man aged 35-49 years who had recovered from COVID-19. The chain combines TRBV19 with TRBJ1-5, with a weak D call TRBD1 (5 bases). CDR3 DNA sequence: TGTGCCAGTAGTATAGAACCCAGGGTAAGAAATCAGCCCCAGCATTTT. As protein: CASSIEPRVRNQPQHF. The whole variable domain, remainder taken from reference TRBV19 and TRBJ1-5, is DGGITQSPKYLFRKEGQNVTLSCEQNLNHDAMYWYRQDPGQGLRLIYYSQIVNDFQKGDIAEGYSVSREKKESFPLTVTSAQKNPTAFYLCASSIEPRVRNQPQHFGDGTRLSIL.